These 5 T cell receptor beta chains originate from one sample sequenced in a study of blood T cell repertoires in COVID-19. TCRdb keeps only in-frame clones here, not all; method: immunoSEQ multiplex PCR. There are 35,000 or so clones in the sample; approximately 80% occur only once, and approximately 14% lies in the top ten. Specimen: peripheral blood. These receptors were obtained from a woman between 70 and 85 years old with acute or convalescent COVID-19.

In its sample, this clone was seen many times. The CDR3: CASSYSRVRSWGPITDTQYF. CDR3 coding DNA: TGTGCCAGCAGTTACTCGAGGGTGCGCTCCTGGGGTCCTATCACAGATACGCAGTATTTT. The chain carries TRBV6-2 or TRBV6-3 and TRBJ2-3, with D maybe TRBD2 (5 bases). Per germline, CDR1 MNHEY and CDR2 SVGEGT. Trimming stripped 0 bases from V and 2 bases from J, with 24 bases between. The CDR3 extends over 20 amino acids.

CDR3 DNA: TGTGCCAGCAGCCTTTCCGGGACAGGGCCCCAAGAGACCCAGTACTTC. Translated: CASSLSGTGPQETQYF. J is TRBJ2-5 and V is TRBV28; TRBD1 matches at 9 bases. Germline V gene lookup returns CDR1 MDHEN and CDR2 SYDVKM. The CDR3 spans 16 residues. Trimming at V came to 6 bases and at J to 1 base, leaving 9 bases not matched to a gene.

This rearrangement joins TRBV4-1 to TRBJ2-1, with 12 bases aligning to TRBD2. The CDR3 runs to 18 residues. The ends lost 0 bases at V and 4 bases at J; junction bases unmatched: 7. CDR1 is MGHRA and CDR2 is YSYEKL in the germline V gene. DNA for the CDR3: TGCGCCAGCAGCCAAGAATCTAGCGGGGGGGCCTGGTACAATGAGCAGTTCTTC. It codes for CASSQESSGGAWYNEQFF.

This chain connects TRBV5-1 to TRBJ2-5; 7 bases map to TRBD2. CDR1 and CDR2 from the germline V gene are SGHRS and YFSETQ. Trimming at V came to 4 bases and at J to 3 bases, leaving 6 bases not matched to a gene. The CDR3 has 14 residues. CDR3 bases: TGCGCCAGCAGCGGGGGGGTCGGGAAAGAGACCCAGTACTTC. It encodes CASSGGVGKETQYF. Using reference TRBV5-1 and TRBJ2-5 for the parts outside the CDR3, the full variable domain is KAGVTQTPRYLIKTRGQQVTLSCSPISGHRSVSWYQQTPGQGLQFLFEYFSETQRNKGNFPGRFSGRQFSNSRSEMNVSTLELGDSALYLCASSGGVGKETQYFGPGTRLLVL.

V is TRBV6-1 and J is TRBJ1-2; 12 bases align to TRBD1. The V and J ends lost 2 bases and 7 bases, in that order; junction bases with no gene match: 5. This CDR3 has 15 residues. Germline assignment: CDR1 MNHNS and CDR2 SASEGT. The DNA for the CDR3 is TGTGCCAGCAGTGAACCTGGGACAGGGGGCTTTGGCTACACCTTC. Its protein product is CASSEPGTGGFGYTF.